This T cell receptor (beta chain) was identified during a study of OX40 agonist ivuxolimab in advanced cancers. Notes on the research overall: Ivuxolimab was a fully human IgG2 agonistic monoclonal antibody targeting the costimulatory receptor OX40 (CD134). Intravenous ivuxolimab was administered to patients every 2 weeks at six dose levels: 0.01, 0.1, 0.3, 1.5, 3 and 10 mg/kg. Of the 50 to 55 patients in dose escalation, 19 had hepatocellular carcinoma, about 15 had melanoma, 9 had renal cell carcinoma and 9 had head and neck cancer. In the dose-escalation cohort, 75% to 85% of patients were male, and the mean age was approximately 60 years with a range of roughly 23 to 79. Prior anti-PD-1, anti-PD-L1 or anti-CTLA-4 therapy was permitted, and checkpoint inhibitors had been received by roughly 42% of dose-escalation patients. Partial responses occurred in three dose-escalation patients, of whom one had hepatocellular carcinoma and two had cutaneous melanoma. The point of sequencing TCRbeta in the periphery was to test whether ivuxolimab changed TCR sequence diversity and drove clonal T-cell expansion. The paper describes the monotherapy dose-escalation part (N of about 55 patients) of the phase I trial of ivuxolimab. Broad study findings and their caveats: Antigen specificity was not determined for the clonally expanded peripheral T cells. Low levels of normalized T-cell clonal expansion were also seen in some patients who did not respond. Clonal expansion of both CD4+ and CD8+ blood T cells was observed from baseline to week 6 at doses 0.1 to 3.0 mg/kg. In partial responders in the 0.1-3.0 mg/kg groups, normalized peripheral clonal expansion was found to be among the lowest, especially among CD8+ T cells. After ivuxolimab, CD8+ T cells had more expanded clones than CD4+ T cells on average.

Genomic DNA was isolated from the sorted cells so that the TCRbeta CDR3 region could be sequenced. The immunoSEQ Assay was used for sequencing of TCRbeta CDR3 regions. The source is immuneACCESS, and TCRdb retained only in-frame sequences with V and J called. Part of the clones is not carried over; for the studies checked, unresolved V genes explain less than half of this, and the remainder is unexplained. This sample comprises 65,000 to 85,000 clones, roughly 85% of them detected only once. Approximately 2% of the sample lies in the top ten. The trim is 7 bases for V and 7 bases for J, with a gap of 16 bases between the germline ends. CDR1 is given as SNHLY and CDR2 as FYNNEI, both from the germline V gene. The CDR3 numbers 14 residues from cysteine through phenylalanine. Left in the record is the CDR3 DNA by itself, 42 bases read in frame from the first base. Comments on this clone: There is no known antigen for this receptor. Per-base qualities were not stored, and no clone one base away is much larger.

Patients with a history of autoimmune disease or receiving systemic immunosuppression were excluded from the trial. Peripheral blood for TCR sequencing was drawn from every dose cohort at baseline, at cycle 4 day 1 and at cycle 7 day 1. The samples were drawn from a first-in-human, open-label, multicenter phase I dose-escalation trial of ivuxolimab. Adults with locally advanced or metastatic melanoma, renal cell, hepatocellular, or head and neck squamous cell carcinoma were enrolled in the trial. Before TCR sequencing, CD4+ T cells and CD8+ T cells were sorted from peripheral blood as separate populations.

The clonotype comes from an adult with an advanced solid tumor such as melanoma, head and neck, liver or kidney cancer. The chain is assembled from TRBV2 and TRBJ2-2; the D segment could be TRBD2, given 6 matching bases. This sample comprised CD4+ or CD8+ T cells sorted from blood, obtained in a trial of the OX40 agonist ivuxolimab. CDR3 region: CASNREAGGGELFF. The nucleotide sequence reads TGTGCCAGCAATCGTGAAGCCGGGGGCGGGGAGCTGTTTTTT.